The 31 T cell receptor beta chains below were found in one sample sequenced in a study of blood T cell repertoires in COVID-19. Data came from immunoSEQ multiplex PCR; TCRdb stores just in-frame clones and leaves some out. The sample yields approximately 300,000 clones, about 89% seen once. Sequencing was done on a sample of PBMCs or T cells enriched from blood (not recorded which). All receptors come from a man aged 55 to 70 who had recovered from COVID-19.

V usage is TRBV6-5 and J usage is TRBJ2-7; D may be TRBD2 (5 bases). V was shortened by 5 bases and J by 8 bases, with 13 bases between the two germline ends. The CDR3 has 12 amino acids. Germline V gene data show CDR1 as MNHEY and CDR2 as SVGAGI. CDR3 DNA: TGTGCCAGCAGTCCACCCGCGGGCCAGCAGTACTTC. Translation: CASSPPAGQQYF.

The rearrangement links TRBV13 to TRBJ1-2; D is possibly TRBD1 (6 bases). In germline, CDR1 is PRHDT, CDR2 FYEKMQ (reference sequence). Between the trimmed V and J ends, which lost 1 base and 6 bases, there was a span of 9 bases. This CDR3 has 13 amino acids. The CDR3 DNA reads as TGTGCCAGCAGCTTAGCAGGGGAAGATGGCTACACCTTC. As protein: CASSLAGEDGYTF.

V gene TRBV30 combines with J gene TRBJ2-1; D gene uncertain. There are 14 residues in the CDR3. From germline, CDR1 is GTSNPN and CDR2 SVGIG (reference sequence). Trimming stripped 0 bases from V and 1 base from J, with 7 bases between. The chain's CDR3 is CAWSVSASYNEQFF. DNA for the CDR3: TGTGCCTGGAGTGTCAGCGCATCCTACAATGAGCAGTTCTTC.

This clone was detected once. The rearrangement links TRBV7-2 to TRBJ2-7; 7 positions match TRBD2. The CDR3 totals 14 residues. Trimming removed 10 bases from V and 0 bases from J; junction bases left unmatched: 9. CDR1 SGHTA and CDR2 FQGNSA come from the germline V gene. DNA for the CDR3: TGTGCCACCGCAATGGCTAGCGGCTCCTACGAGCAGTACTTC. Residues: CATAMASGSYEQYF.

The gene calls are TRBV5-1 and TRBJ1-2; TRBD1 agrees at 10 bases. The germline V gene encodes CDR1 SGHRS and CDR2 YFSETQ. Trimming cost V 0 bases and J 12 bases; bases outside gene matches: 11. The CDR3 has 15 residues. CDR3 bases: TGCGCCAGCAGCTTGGAGTTGACAGGGGGCGCTCAGCACACCTTC. This gives the protein CASSLELTGGAQHTF. The complete variable domain, with remaining parts taken from reference TRBV5-1 and TRBJ1-2, reads KAGVTQTPRYLIKTRGQQVTLSCSPISGHRSVSWYQQTPGQGLQFLFEYFSETQRNKGNFPGRFSGRQFSNSRSEMNVSTLELGDSALYLCASSLELTGGAQHTFGSGTRLTVV.

This clone was detected once. This chain joins TRBV5-1 and TRBJ2-3, with TRBD2 matching over 10 bases. V shed 0 bases and J 3 bases; nucleotides not matched to a gene: 1. The length of the CDR3 is 15 residues. CDR1 and CDR2 (germline): SGHRS, YFSETQ. The CDR3 loop reads CASSLEGLATDTQYF. As DNA, the CDR3 is TGCGCCAGCAGCTTGGAGGGACTAGCGACAGATACGCAGTATTTT.

V is TRBV5-4 and J is TRBJ1-3; TRBD1 is a possible D gene (5 bases). The CDR3 sequence is 19 residues long. Looked up from germline, CDR1 is SGHNT and CDR2 is YYREEE (reference sequence). The V gene lost 3 bases and the J gene lost 3 bases, with 25 bases spanning the gap. CDR3 residues: CASSSFGAGGSRLGNTIYF. The DNA of the CDR3 is TGTGCCAGCAGCTCGTTTGGGGCCGGCGGGAGTCGGCTTGGAAACACCATATATTTT.

CDR3 nucleotide sequence: TGTGCCAGCAGCCAACATCCGGGACAGGGAATGAGTACCTACGAGCAGTACTTC. This codes for CASSQHPGQGMSTYEQYF. The genes are TRBV3-1 (or the pseudogene TRBV3-2) and TRBJ2-7, with 9 bases aligning to TRBD1. V lost 2 bases and J lost 2; bases outside the gene matches: 13. The CDR3 sequence is 18 residues long. In germline, CDR1 is LGHDT, CDR2 YNNKEL (reference sequence).

V gene TRBV19 combines with J gene TRBJ1-5; 7 bases are shared with TRBD1. The CDR3 is 17 residues long. J was trimmed by 0 bases and V by 2 bases; bases with no gene match: 7. CDR1 LNHDA and CDR2 SQIVND come from the germline V gene (reference sequence). CDR3 residues: CASSIWVGQLSNQPQHF. DNA for the CDR3: TGTGCCAGTAGTATATGGGTGGGACAGCTTAGCAATCAGCCCCAGCATTTT.

Here the CDR3 reads CASSPNRASYEQYF. CDR3 in DNA: TGTGCCAGCAGCCCCAACAGGGCCTCCTACGAGCAGTACTTC. The J gene is TRBJ2-7, the V gene TRBV27, with D perhaps TRBD1 (6 bases). The germline V gene has CDR1 MNHEY and CDR2 SMNVEV (reference sequence). The CDR3 is 14 amino acids. V lost 6 bases to trimming and J lost 0 bases, with 12 bases between them.

J is TRBJ1-1 and V is TRBV6-5, with D perhaps matching TRBD1 (5 bases). In germline, CDR1 is MNHEY, CDR2 SVGAGI. Trimming cost V 6 bases and J 4 bases, with 18 bases left between them. The CDR3 contains 15 residues. DNA of the CDR3: TGTGCCAGCAGGGGGGGAAAAGCAGGCTCCACTGAAGCTTTCTTT. This gives the protein CASRGGKAGSTEAFF.

J is TRBJ2-7 and V is TRBV30; no clear D gene. CDR1 and CDR2 from the germline V gene are GTSNPN and SVGIG (reference sequence). The CDR3 runs to 12 residues. The V gene lost 0 bases and the J gene lost 4 bases, with 7 bases spanning the gap. CDR3 loop: CAWSVAVYEQYF. CDR3 in DNA: TGTGCCTGGAGTGTTGCGGTGTACGAGCAGTACTTC. The whole variable domain, filled in from reference TRBV30 and TRBJ2-7, reads SQTIHQWPATLVQPVGSPLSLECTVEGTSNPNLYWYRQAAGRGLQLLFYSVGIGQISSEVPQNLSASRPQDRQFILSSKKLLLSDSGFYLCAWSVAVYEQYFGPGTRLTVT.

The chain has TRBV11-2 and TRBJ1-6, with 8 bases that match TRBD1. Unmatched junction bases numbered 1, after V lost 5 bases and J lost 1 base. Germline CDR1 reads SGHAT; CDR2 reads FQNNGV. This CDR3 is built from 15 residues. The CDR3 region has the DNA TGTGCCAGCAGCCAGGGGGCTTCCTATAATTCACCCCTCCACTTT. Translation: CASSQGASYNSPLHF.

This clone was observed a few times. This chain joins TRBV14 and TRBJ2-5; 12 bases align to TRBD2. J gave up 3 bases and V 4 bases, and 6 bases lay outside the gene matches. Germline V CDR1 and CDR2: SGHDN, FVKESK. CDR3 size: 16 residues. CDR3 region: CASSPGLAGRKETQYF. Here the CDR3 DNA reads TGTGCCAGCAGCCCGGGACTAGCGGGCAGAAAAGAGACCCAGTACTTC. The whole variable domain, remainder taken from reference TRBV14 and TRBJ2-5, is EAGVTQFPSHSVIEKGQTVTLRCDPISGHDNLYWYRRVMGKEIKFLLHFVKESKQDESGMPNNRFLAERTGGTYSTLKVQPAELEDSGVYFCASSPGLAGRKETQYFGPGTRLLVL.

The genes are TRBV28 and TRBJ2-2; unclear D gene. CDR1 and CDR2 (germline): MDHEN, SYDVKM. The CDR3 extends over 13 amino acids. V lost 10 bases, J lost 1 base, and 10 bases lay in between. The chain's CDR3 is CATVRRNTGELFF. CDR3 nucleotides: TGTGCCACCGTCAGGCGGAACACCGGGGAGCTGTTTTTT.

In DNA form, the CDR3 reads TGTGCCAGCAGGGGACTAGCGGGAGCCCTACTGGCCGAGCAGTACTTC. This translates into CASRGLAGALLAEQYF. This rearrangement joins TRBV27 to TRBJ2-7, with TRBD2 matching over 14 bases. The CDR3 totals 16 residues. The V gene end was trimmed by 6 bases and the J gene end by 6 bases; junction bases not matched to a gene: 10. The germline V gene encodes CDR1 MNHEY and CDR2 SMNVEV (reference sequence).

J is TRBJ1-1 and V is TRBV30; 8 nucleotides line up with TRBD1. Germline loops: CDR1 GTSNPN, CDR2 SVGIG (reference sequence). There are 18 residues in the CDR3. With V trimmed by 0 bases and J by 0 bases, 12 bases remained unmatched. CDR3 DNA: TGTGCCTGGAGTGTCCGGACAGGGCGGCACCAAATGAACACTGAAGCTTTCTTT. Protein product: CAWSVRTGRHQMNTEAFF.

The J gene is TRBJ2-1, the V gene TRBV9, with TRBD2 matching over 9 bases. Germline CDR1 reads SGDLS; CDR2 reads YYNGEE. Trimming removed 1 base from V and 6 bases from J; junction bases left unmatched: 8. The CDR3 extends over 16 amino acids. Here the CDR3 reads CASSVMATSGSNEQFF. DNA of the CDR3: TGTGCCAGCAGCGTAATGGCGACTAGCGGTTCCAATGAGCAGTTCTTC. The variable domain in full, completed from reference TRBV9 and TRBJ2-1, reads DSGVTQTPKHLITATGQRVTLRCSPRSGDLSVYWYQQSLDQGLQFLIQYYNGEERAKGNILERFSAQQFPDLHSELNLSSLELGDSALYFCASSVMATSGSNEQFFGPGTRLTVL.

This clone was seen ten or more times. The V and J genes are TRBV4-2 and TRBJ2-3; 9 positions agree with TRBD1. The V segment lost 0 bases and the J segment 8 bases; nucleotides outside the gene matches: 6. The CDR3 extends over 15 amino acids. Germline-derived CDR1 and CDR2 are LGHNA and YNFKEQ. This chain's CDR3 is CASSQDDRGSGTQYF. The DNA for the CDR3 is TGTGCCAGCAGCCAAGACGACAGGGGGTCCGGTACGCAGTATTTT.

This clone was seen once. The chain employs TRBV28 and TRBJ1-2; D remains ambiguous. There are 16 residues in the CDR3. The V end was cut by 3 bases, the J end by 1 base, with 15 bases between. Germline CDR1 MDHEN, CDR2 SYDVKM. CDR3 protein: CASSFPLSPNNYGYTF. DNA of the CDR3: TGTGCCAGCAGTTTCCCCTTGAGCCCGAATAACTATGGCTACACCTTC.

The chain combines TRBV2 with TRBJ1-6; no firm D call. Germline V CDR1 and CDR2: SNHLY, FYNNEI. CDR3 length: 15 amino acids. V lost 2 bases and J 7 bases, leaving 12 bases between the germline ends. CDR3 coding DNA: TGTGCCAGCAGTGAATCTACGGGAAGGAATTCACCCCTCCACTTT. Protein: CASSESTGRNSPLHF.

This clone appeared a single time. The chain links TRBV6-5 to TRBJ2-5; the D is unclear. There are 15 residues in the CDR3. With 0 bases removed from V and 3 bases from J, the gap between germline ends came to 11 bases. CDR1 and CDR2 from the germline V gene are MNHEY and SVGAGI. The CDR3 region has the DNA TGTGCCAGCAGTTACTCTGGAGCGCAAAAAGAGACCCAGTACTTC. It is translated as CASSYSGAQKETQYF.

This clone has only a few counts. The gene calls are TRBV9 and TRBJ1-5, with a tentative D call TRBD1 (6 bases). The CDR3 has 15 amino acids. Germline CDR1 reads SGDLS; CDR2 reads YYNGEE. The V and J ends lost 0 bases and 3 bases respectively, with 10 bases between them. The CDR3 reads CASSVGGGDNQPQHF. The CDR3 DNA reads as TGTGCCAGCAGCGTAGGAGGGGGGGACAATCAGCCCCAGCATTTT.

The chain uses TRBV2 and TRBJ1-1, with D possibly matching TRBD1 (5 bases). The CDR3 contains 13 residues. V lost 2 bases and J 2 bases, leaving 6 bases between the germline ends. Germline CDR1 reads SNHLY; CDR2 reads FYNNEI. CDR3 protein: CASSEQGNTEAFF. The CDR3 DNA reads as TGTGCCAGCAGTGAACAGGGTAACACTGAAGCTTTCTTT.

The rearrangement uses TRBV24-1 and TRBJ2-1; the D gene is possibly TRBD2 (6 bases). There are 18 residues in the CDR3. Germline assignment: CDR1 KGHDR and CDR2 SFDVKD. The ends were cut back, 3 bases at V and 2 bases at J, with 19 bases in the middle. The CDR3 is CATSDPSLADLTYNEQFF. CDR3 nucleotides: TGTGCCACCAGTGATCCATCATTAGCGGACCTCACCTACAATGAGCAGTTCTTC.

This clone was observed once. The CDR3 protein is CASTPYGGSTYEQYF. The CDR3 DNA reads TGTGCCAGCACCCCATATGGCGGGTCTACCTACGAGCAGTACTTC. The rearrangement joins TRBV6-2 or TRBV6-3 to TRBJ2-7; tentatively, D is TRBD2 (5 bases). Germline CDR1 is MNHEY and CDR2 is SVGEGT. Trimming pared 7 bases from V and 2 bases from J, leaving 18 bases between. CDR3 length: 15 amino acids.

The chain recombines TRBV15 with TRBJ1-3, with D hard to call. CDR3 size: 13 residues. V was cut by 0 bases and J by 4 bases, with 4 bases left in between. Germline V gene data show CDR1 as LNHNV and CDR2 as YYDKDF (reference sequence). CDR3 DNA sequence: TGTGCCACCAGCAGAGATAGCGGAAACACCATATATTTT. Protein sequence: CATSRDSGNTIYF. The whole variable domain, filled in from reference TRBV15 and TRBJ1-3, reads DAMVIQNPRYQVTQFGKPVTLSCSQTLNHNVMYWYQQKSSQAPKLLFHYYDKDFNNEADTPDNFQSRRPNTSFCFLDIRSPGLGDTAMYLCATSRDSGNTIYFGEGSWLTVV.

This CDR3 reads CASSPPEDGSSAGELFF. In DNA form, the CDR3 reads TGTGCCAGCAGTCCGCCTGAAGACGGCTCAAGCGCCGGGGAGCTGTTTTTT. The gene calls are TRBV6-6 and TRBJ2-2; D gene uncertain. The CDR3 extends over 17 amino acids. Trimming stripped 5 bases from V and 6 bases from J, with 22 bases between. Germline CDR1 MNHNY, CDR2 SVGAGI (reference sequence).

V is TRBV3-1 (or the pseudogene TRBV3-2) and J is TRBJ2-3; 10 nucleotides agree with TRBD1. The CDR3 covers 13 residues. After removal of 6 bases from V and 7 bases from J, the junction contained 4 bases not matched to a gene. Germline lookup yields CDR1 LGHDT and CDR2 YNNKEL (reference sequence). CDR3 residues: CASRRTGGNTQYF. CDR3 sequence (DNA): TGTGCCAGCAGACGGACAGGGGGGAATACGCAGTATTTT.

This clone was detected only a few times. The genes are TRBV9 and TRBJ2-7; possibly TRBD2 for D (5 bases). Trimming removed 3 bases at V and 13 bases at J, with 14 bases between. The CDR3 runs to 11 residues. Germline CDR1 is SGDLS and CDR2 is YYNGEE. The CDR3 loop reads CASSDGRPPYF. The CDR3 nucleotides read TGTGCCAGCAGCGATGGGAGACCCCCTTACTTC.

In its sample, this clone was seen a few times. This rearrangement joins TRBV19 to TRBJ1-2, with 7 bases fitting TRBD1. Germline lookup yields CDR1 LNHDA and CDR2 SQIVND (reference sequence). This CDR3 has 13 residues. V was pared by 3 bases and J by 7 bases, with 5 bases of the junction left unmatched. The CDR3 bases are TGTGCCAGTAGTATCGACAGGGATCGTGGCTACACCTTC. The encoded protein is CASSIDRDRGYTF.